Listed below are T cell receptor beta chains from one sample, sequenced in a study of T cell responses to AZD1222 COVID-19 vaccine. The data were produced by immunoSEQ multiplex PCR, yet TCRdb's version contains in-frame clones alone and is incomplete. There are fewer than 150,000 clones in the sample; 75% to 95% occur only once, and 3.4% lies in the top ten. The sequenced sample was peripheral blood, obtained on day 0 of AZD1222 vaccination. These TCRs come from an adult in good health. CDR3s include the opening cysteine and the closing phenylalanine or tryptophan. The D gene is left open where the match is weak. Clone size is given for some rows only: seen once, a few or many times, or a class if the clone is expanded.

TRBV7-6	TRBJ2-3	-	-	TGTGCCAGCAGTCACAGCTTGGGTAATTTCAAAGATACGCAGTATTTT	CASSHSLGNFKDTQYF
TRBV4-3	TRBJ2-7	-	-	TGCGCCAGCAGCCAAGAGCAGTTCAGAGGTTACGAGCAGTACTTC	CASSQEQFRGYEQYF
TRBV18	TRBJ2-2	-	TRBD2	TGTGCCAGCTCAGTATTACGCCGGGGGGACACCGGGGAGCTGTTTTTT	CASSVLRRGDTGELFF
TRBV3-1/TRBV3-2	TRBJ2-3	-	-	TGTGCCAGCAGTCCCTGGAGGGGAACGGGCGCAGATACGCAGTATTTT	CASSPWRGTGADTQYF
TRBV5-4	TRBJ1-6	-	-	TGTGCCAGCAGCGCGGAAAGGGTCTCTAATTCACCCCTCCACTTT	CASSAERVSNSPLHF
TRBV5-6	TRBJ1-5	-	-	TGTGCCAGCAGCGCCGACAGCCTCAATCAGCCCCAGCATTTT	CASSADSLNQPQHF
TRBV3-1/TRBV3-2	TRBJ1-1	-	-	TGTGCCAGCAGCCCCGATTTGGGGGTGGTAACTGAAGCTTTCTTT	CASSPDLGVVTEAFF
TRBV11-3	TRBJ2-3	-	-	TGTGCCAGCAGTTCCAGTAGGGGAACAGTCCCCTGGGATACGCAGTATTTT	CASSSSRGTVPWDTQYF
TRBV7-2	TRBJ1-2	-	TRBD1	TGTGCCAGCAGCCCCTCTGGTACAGGGGTGTATGGCTACACCTTC	CASSPSGTGVYGYTF
TRBV7-6	TRBJ2-5	-	-	TGTGCCAGCAGCTTAGTTCAGACGAGACAAGAGACCCAGTACTTC	CASSLVQTRQETQYF
TRBV2	TRBJ1-2	few	-	TGTGCCAGCAGTGAGCATTTGGCAGCTTCTAACTATGGCTACACCTTC	CASSEHLAASNYGYTF
TRBV11-2	TRBJ2-1	-	-	TGTGCCAGCAGCTCCGACTGGATCAATGAGCAGTTCTTC	CASSSDWINEQFF
TRBV7-2	TRBJ1-1	few	-	TGTGCCAGCAGCTTAGCGGGGGAATCTTTGGGGAGGGGAGCTTTCTTT	CASSLAGESLGRGAFF
TRBV27	TRBJ2-3	-	-	TGTGCCAGCAGTTTAATGCTGGGTAGCACAGATACGCAGTATTTT	CASSLMLGSTDTQYF
TRBV7-9	TRBJ1-1	-	-	TGTGCCAGCAGCCGGGGGCGTTTGATCACTGAAGCTTTCTTT	CASSRGRLITEAFF
TRBV30	TRBJ1-1	-	TRBD1	TGTGCCTGGAGTGTACCCCGGCGTGAGGGGGCCGGAGTAGAAGCGTCCGAAGCTTTCTTT	CAWSVPRREGAGVEASEAFF
TRBV7-2	TRBJ2-5	-	-	TGTGCCAGCAGCTTACCCGGGAGACAAGAGACCCAGTACTTC	CASSLPGRQETQYF
TRBV18	TRBJ2-7	-	TRBD1	TGTGCCAGCTCACAGAGACAGGGGAGCTCCTACGAGCAGTACTTC	CASSQRQGSSYEQYF
TRBV7-2	TRBJ1-4	-	-	TGTGCCAGCAGCTTCGGGGATAAACTGTTTTTT	CASSFGDKLFF
TRBV11-2	TRBJ2-1	-	-	TGTGCCAGCAGCTTAGATCTGCCCAGGTTATCAAATGAGCAGTTCTTC	CASSLDLPRLSNEQFF
TRBV19	TRBJ2-3	-	TRBD1	TGTGCCACCGCGACCGGGACAGGGTATAGCACAGATACGCAGTATTTT	CATATGTGYSTDTQYF
TRBV7-2	TRBJ1-2	once	-	TGTGCCAGCAGCTTAGATGGAACAGGGAGGAAGACTGGCTACACCTTC	CASSLDGTGRKTGYTF
TRBV30	TRBJ1-4	-	TRBD1	TGTGCCTGGAGTCTAGACAGGGGGCTCGAAAAACTGTTTTTT	CAWSLDRGLEKLFF
TRBV5-1	TRBJ2-1	-	-	TGCGCCAGCAGCGGGCAGGGGACTTACAATGAGCAGTTCTTC	CASSGQGTYNEQFF
TRBV27	TRBJ1-1	-	-	TGTGCCAGCAGTTTATCATACCTGACGAAAGCTTTCTTT	CASSLSYLTKAFF
TRBV6-5	TRBJ1-4	-	-	TGTGCCAGCAGCCCCTCTTTGGCAACTAATGAAAAACTGTTTTTT	CASSPSLATNEKLFF
TRBV27	TRBJ2-1	-	TRBD2	TGTGCCAGCAGTCACACCCGTGGACTAGTCGTCACTGAGCAGTTCTTC	CASSHTRGLVVTEQFF
TRBV7-6	TRBJ2-1	-	TRBD2	TGTGCCAGCAGCTTTCTAGCGGGAGCGAACTACAATGAGCAGTTCTTC	CASSFLAGANYNEQFF
TRBV15	TRBJ1-2	-	-	TGTGCCACCAGCAGCAGATTACCGGGAACTGGCTACTATGGCTACACCTTC	CATSSRLPGTGYYGYTF